This T cell receptor beta chain was captured by sequencing in a study of cytomegalovirus exposure and HLA in healthy donors. Findings of the study overall: Accounts indicate the classifier identified cytomegalovirus status with strong specificity and sensitivity.

About this clone itself: The antigen is undetermined.

Both 60 Vbeta primers and 13 Jbeta primers went into the PCR. Sequencing was performed with immunoSEQ multiplex PCR; in TCRdb, only in-frame clones are kept and a portion is missing. The sample holds around 210,000 clones. Between the trimmed V and J ends, which lost 3 bases and 1 base, there was a span of 9 bases. This CDR3 comprises 14 residues. The V gene's germline CDR1 is MNHEY and CDR2 SMNVEV (reference sequence). The receptor comes from a woman aged 25 to 39 in good health and CMV-seropositive. The sample consisted of PBMCs. The chain uses TRBV27 and TRBJ2-5; D not resolved. The CDR3 reads CASSLVGRQETQYF. CDR3 nucleotide sequence: TGTGCCAGCAGTTTGGTGGGCCGCCAAGAGACCCAGTACTTC.